The sample holds many counts of the clone carrying this TCR beta chain. Antigen unknown. The sample originates from a study of neurological immune-mediated disorders. General observations from the study: Across subjects, expanded clones had no CDR3 amino acid sequences in common, pointing to private repertoires in all groups. The level of TCR clonal expansion was highest in patients with HTLV-1-associated myelopathy and lowest in multiple sclerosis, where it fell below the level seen in healthy controls.

Described time point: technical triplicate 3. The ends were cut back, 4 bases at V and 1 base at J, with 16 bases in the middle. The CDR3 loop spans 16 amino acids. Germline V gene sequence: CDR1 SGHRS, CDR2 YFSETQ. As for the cDNA, it was generated by 5'RACE with 10-nucleotide random UMIs. TCRdb re-called the 5' RACE reads with MiXCR, one entry per CDR3 protein. The sample carries some 47,000 distinct CDR3 sequences, 20% to 25% recorded once. The rearrangement joins TRBV5-1 to TRBJ2-3; weak D call: TRBD2 (6 bases). The source is a man aged 55 to 69 with HTLV-1-associated myelopathy (HAM/TSP). Input material: PBMCs. The CDR3 sequence: CASSLGDGGGTDTQYF. The CDR3 coding sequence is TGCGCCAGCAGCCTTGGGGACGGGGGAGGCACAGATACGCAGTATTTT. The entire variable domain, with the rest obtained from reference TRBV5-1 and TRBJ2-3, is as follows: KAGVTQTPRYLIKTRGQQVTLSCSPISGHRSVSWYQQTPGQGLQFLFEYFSETQRNKGNFPGRFSGRQFSNSRSEMNVSTLELGDSALYLCASSLGDGGGTDTQYFGPGTRLTVL.